The 10 T cell receptor beta chains below come from one sample, sequenced in a study of T cell repertoires in cytomegalovirus infection. TCRdb reanalysed the reads using MiXCR and keeps one entry per CDR3 protein. Among about 360,000 distinct CDR3 sequences listed, roughly 18% were seen once. The specimen sequenced was PBMCs. The receptors come from a human donor in good health (CMV status not recorded). Some clones in this sample may be carry-over from other donors' samples.

The rearrangement joins TRBV7-2 to TRBJ2-7; D tentatively reads TRBD1 or TRBD2 (5 bases each). Germline V lookup: CDR1 SGHTA, CDR2 FQGNSA. CDR3 length: 16 residues. V lost 2 bases, J lost 5 bases, and 19 bases lay in between. The CDR3 here is CASSLFAPGSGHEQYF. CDR3 nucleotides: TGTGCCAGCAGCTTATTCGCCCCGGGGTCGGGGCACGAGCAGTACTTC.

The chain links TRBV19 to TRBJ2-3; TRBD2 matches 11 bases. This CDR3 is built from 16 residues. Germline V lookup: CDR1 LNHDA, CDR2 SQIVND (reference sequence). Trimming at V came to 3 bases and at J to 0 bases, leaving 2 bases not matched to a gene. CDR3 DNA: TGTGCCAGTAGTATTACTAGCGGGGGTAGCACAGATACGCAGTATTTT. Translated, it gives CASSITSGGSTDTQYF.

The V call is TRBV18, the J call TRBJ1-2; D remains ambiguous. Germline assignment: CDR1 KGHSH and CDR2 LQKENI. V was trimmed by 2 bases and J by 4 bases, leaving 14 bases between them. The CDR3 extends over 15 amino acids. CDR3 sequence reads: CASSPLAEDSYGYTF. For the CDR3, the DNA is TGTGCCAGCTCACCATTGGCGGAAGATAGCTATGGCTACACCTTC.

As regards this clonotype: A much larger clone sits a single nucleotide away, making a read error possible. This chain joins TRBV7-2 and TRBJ2-7; 12 bases match TRBD2. The V gene's germline CDR1 is SGHTA and CDR2 FQGNSA. Trimming cost V 5 bases and J 2 bases; bases outside gene matches: 7. The CDR3 is made up of 16 amino acids. The CDR3 region has the DNA TGTGCCAGCAGCCGCGCCCGGACTAGCGGGACCTACGAGCAGTACTTC. As protein: CASSRARTSGTYEQYF.

The rearrangement uses TRBV20-1 and TRBJ2-7, with D perhaps TRBD2 (6 bases). Germline V gene lookup returns CDR1 DFQATT and CDR2 SNEGSKA (reference sequence). The CDR3 consists of 14 residues. The V gene lost 2 bases and the J gene lost 3 bases, with 14 bases spanning the gap. In DNA, the CDR3 is TGCAGTGCTAGACGGGCGGGGCAAATCTACGAGCAGTACTTC. This translates into CSARRAGQIYEQYF.

The V call is TRBV12-3 or TRBV12-4, the J call TRBJ2-5; D perhaps matches TRBD1 (6 bases). V was cut by 6 bases and J by 5 bases, with 13 bases left in between. The CDR3 length is 13 residues. The CDR3 bases are TGTGCCAGCAGCTTAAACAGGGTCGAGACCCAGTACTTC. Amino acid sequence: CASSLNRVETQYF.

This clonotype was counted ten times or more. The rearrangement links TRBV7-2 to TRBJ1-1, with 8 nucleotides matching TRBD1. CDR3 length: 15 residues. V was clipped by 0 bases and J by 5 bases; unmatched bases: 5. CDR1 and CDR2 from the germline V gene are SGHTA and FQGNSA. CDR3 DNA: TGTGCCAGCAGCTTAGCTTGGACAGGGAAGACTGAAGCTTTCTTT. The encoded protein is CASSLAWTGKTEAFF. Drawing the rest from reference TRBV7-2 and TRBJ1-1, the complete variable domain is GAGVSQSPSNKVTEKGKDVELRCDPISGHTALYWYRQSLGQGLEFLIYFQGNSAPDKSGLPSDRFSAERTGGSVSTLTIQRTQQEDSAVYLCASSLAWTGKTEAFFGQGTRLTVV.

CDR3 coding DNA: TGTGCCAGCAAGCCGGCCGACTCTGGAAACACCATATATTTT. Encoded protein: CASKPADSGNTIYF. This chain connects TRBV6-5 to TRBJ1-3; D is unclear. This CDR3 has 14 amino acids. Germline-derived CDR1 and CDR2 are MNHEY and SVGAGI. The ends were cut back, 7 bases at V and 0 bases at J, with 10 bases in the middle.

This chain links TRBV6-5 with TRBJ2-3, with D possibly TRBD2 on 5 matching bases. The CDR3 length is 16 residues. The germline V and J ends were trimmed by 2 bases and 0 bases, with 12 bases remaining between them. Germline CDR1 reads MNHEY; CDR2 reads SVGAGI. CDR3 sequence: CASSYRVRGSTDTQYF. The CDR3 coding sequence is TGTGCCAGCAGTTACCGAGTCCGGGGTAGCACAGATACGCAGTATTTT.

This clonotype showed up just a few times. The chain carries TRBV5-4 and TRBJ2-5; tentatively, D is TRBD1 or TRBD2 (5 bases each). There are 14 residues in the CDR3. Between the trimmed V and J ends, which lost 4 bases and 1 base, there was a span of 11 bases. Germline CDR1 and CDR2: SGHNT and YYREEE (reference sequence). CDR3 region: CASSKPGTQETQYF. For the CDR3, the DNA is TGTGCCAGCAGCAAGCCCGGGACCCAAGAGACCCAGTACTTC.